What follows are 14 T cell receptor beta chains derived from one specimen sequenced in a study of CD8 T cells in ankylosing spondylitis. Via MiXCR, TCRdb re-called the 5' RACE reads, giving one row per CDR3 protein. The sample yields around 320,000 distinct CDR3 sequences, about 20% seen once. Sequenced sample: blood, either unsorted or a sorted T cell fraction (not recorded which). The receptors were gathered from a female donor with ankylosing spondylitis or in good health (not recorded which).

The genes are TRBV2 and TRBJ2-4; possibly TRBD1 or TRBD2 for D (6 bases each). Trimming stripped 8 bases from V and 7 bases from J, with 18 bases between. The CDR3 runs to 14 residues. Germline CDR1 SNHLY, CDR2 FYNNEI. In nucleotides, the CDR3 is TGTGCCAGCGGGGAGCGAGGGGGGCTGAACATTCAGTACTTC. This encodes CASGERGGLNIQYF.

This chain connects TRBV20-1 to TRBJ1-4; D is perhaps TRBD1 (5 bases). CDR1 is DFQATT, CDR2 SNEGSKA, per germline (reference sequence). The CDR3 is made up of 15 amino acids. V was pared by 0 bases and J by 6 bases, with 14 bases between. The CDR3: CSARDPRDGDEKLFF. As DNA, the CDR3 is TGCAGTGCTAGAGATCCCCGGGACGGGGATGAAAAACTGTTTTTT.

The V and J genes are TRBV7-2 and TRBJ2-7; 9 bases align to TRBD2. Germline V gene data show CDR1 as SGHTA and CDR2 as FQGNSA. V was clipped by 5 bases and J by 2 bases; unmatched bases: 10. The CDR3 spans 16 residues. As DNA, the CDR3 is TGTGCCAGCAGCGCCGGGACTAGCTATGTCGCCTACGAGCAGTACTTC. Translating it yields CASSAGTSYVAYEQYF.

This clonotype has a count of ten or more. The V call is TRBV20-1, the J call TRBJ2-1; 8 positions match TRBD1. Germline V lookup: CDR1 DFQATT, CDR2 SNEGSKA (reference sequence). The CDR3 sequence is 15 residues long. After removal of 5 bases from V and 0 bases from J, the junction contained 6 bases not matched to a gene. The DNA of the CDR3 is TGCAGTGCTCGGGGACAGGTGAGCTCCTACAATGAGCAGTTCTTC. This gives the protein CSARGQVSSYNEQFF.

This clonotype was counted a few times. The V call is TRBV6-5, the J call TRBJ2-1; TRBD1 agrees at 7 bases. The CDR3 sequence is 14 residues long. In germline, CDR1 is MNHEY, CDR2 SVGAGI. The V segment lost 4 bases and the J segment 7 bases; nucleotides outside the gene matches: 7. This CDR3 reads CASSSGQVWNEQFF. CDR3 nucleotide sequence: TGTGCCAGCAGTTCTGGACAGGTTTGGAATGAGCAGTTCTTC.

The V call is TRBV10-3, the J call TRBJ1-2, with D unresolved. V was pared by 4 bases and J by 2 bases, with 8 bases between. The CDR3 is 13 residues long. The V gene's germline CDR1 is ENHRY and CDR2 SYGVKD. The chain's CDR3 is CAISGYFNYGYTF. DNA for the CDR3: TGTGCCATCAGTGGGTACTTCAACTATGGCTACACCTTC.

This clonotype turned up a few times. V is TRBV15 and J is TRBJ1-1; unclear D gene. This CDR3 contains 15 residues. Trimming took off 1 base at V and 6 bases at J, with 15 bases between the two ends. CDR1 is LNHNV, CDR2 YYDKDF, per germline (reference sequence). The CDR3: CATSRVWVEDPEAFF. In nucleotides, the CDR3 is TGTGCCACCAGCAGAGTTTGGGTCGAGGACCCTGAAGCTTTCTTT.

This clonotype was detected ten times or more. The rearrangement joins TRBV21-1 to TRBJ2-7; the table's D call TRBD1 went unverified against the DNA. TRBV21-1 is given as a pseudogene. The CDR3 covers 16 residues. The CDR3 bases are TGTGCCAGCAGTCTCTCGGGGGCGGGTAATTCCTACGAGCAGTACTTC. It is translated as CASSLSGAGNSYEQYF.

V is TRBV6-6 and J is TRBJ2-1; D perhaps matches TRBD2 (6 bases). Germline assignment: CDR1 MNHNY and CDR2 SVGAGI (reference sequence). The V end was cut by 0 bases, the J end by 10 bases, with 10 bases between. CDR3 length: 13 amino acids. The CDR3 sequence is CASSYSIAGEQFF. CDR3 nucleotides: TGTGCCAGCAGTTACTCGATTGCGGGGGAGCAGTTCTTC.

This chain uses TRBV20-1 with TRBJ2-5; no clear D. Trimming took off 0 bases at V and 1 base at J, with 9 bases between the two ends. Germline V gene sequence: CDR1 DFQATT, CDR2 SNEGSKA (reference sequence). The CDR3 is 14 residues long. CDR3 nucleotide sequence: TGCAGTGCTAGAGATCTGTGGAGCCAAGAGACCCAGTACTTC. Residues: CSARDLWSQETQYF.

This clonotype was seen a few times. The chain is built from TRBV25-1 and TRBJ2-7, with D unclear. V lost 0 bases, J lost 7 bases, and 16 bases lay in between. The length of the CDR3 is 15 residues. Germline CDR1 and CDR2: MGHDK and SYGVNS. This CDR3 reads CASSEYLGGFIEQYF. The CDR3 coding sequence is TGTGCCAGCAGTGAATATCTGGGCGGCTTTATTGAGCAGTACTTC.

V and J are TRBV24-1 and TRBJ2-7; a possible D gene is TRBD1 (6 bases). The CDR3 length is 18 residues. Germline V gene lookup returns CDR1 KGHDR and CDR2 SFDVKD. The germline V and J ends were trimmed by 2 bases and 0 bases, with 19 bases remaining between them. CDR3 protein: CATSDSTGTRGVSYEQYF. DNA for the CDR3: TGTGCCACCAGTGATTCGACCGGGACAAGGGGCGTCTCCTACGAGCAGTACTTC.

This clonotype was counted only a few times. The J gene is TRBJ2-3, the V gene TRBV7-3, with TRBD2 identical over 13 bases. Germline V gene lookup returns CDR1 SGHTA and CDR2 FQGTGA. The ends lost 5 bases at V and 5 bases at J; junction bases unmatched: 4. This CDR3 spans 15 amino acids. The CDR3 region has the DNA TGTGCCAGCAGCGGGACTAGCGGGACTGGAGATACGCAGTATTTT. This translates into CASSGTSGTGDTQYF.

The chain is built from TRBV7-2 and TRBJ2-7; 9 bases are a match to TRBD2. Germline CDR1 reads SGHTA; CDR2 reads FQGNSA. This CDR3 contains 15 residues. Trimming removed 5 bases from V and 2 bases from J; junction bases left unmatched: 7. CDR3 sequence (DNA): TGTGCCAGCAGCATGAGCGGGAGGCCTCCCTACGAGCAGTACTTC. Translated: CASSMSGRPPYEQYF. Looking up the rest from reference TRBV7-2 and TRBJ2-7 gives the full variable domain: GAGVSQSPSNKVTEKGKDVELRCDPISGHTALYWYRQSLGQGLEFLIYFQGNSAPDKSGLPSDRFSAERTGGSVSTLTIQRTQQEDSAVYLCASSMSGRPPYEQYFGPGTRLTVT.